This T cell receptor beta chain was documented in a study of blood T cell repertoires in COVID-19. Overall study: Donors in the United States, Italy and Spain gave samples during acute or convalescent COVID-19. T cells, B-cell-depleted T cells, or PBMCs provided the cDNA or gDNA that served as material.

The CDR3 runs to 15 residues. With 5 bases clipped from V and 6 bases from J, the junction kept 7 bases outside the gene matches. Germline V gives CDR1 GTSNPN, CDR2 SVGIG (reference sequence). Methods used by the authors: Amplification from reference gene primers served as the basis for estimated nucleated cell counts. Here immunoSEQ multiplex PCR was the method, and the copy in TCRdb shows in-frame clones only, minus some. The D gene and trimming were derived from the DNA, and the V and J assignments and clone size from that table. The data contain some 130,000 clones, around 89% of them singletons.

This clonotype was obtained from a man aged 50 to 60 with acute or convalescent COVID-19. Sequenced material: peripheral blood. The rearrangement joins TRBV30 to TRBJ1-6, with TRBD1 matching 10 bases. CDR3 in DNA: TGTGCCTGGGGTAGGGGACAGGGGATTAATTCACCCCTCCACTTT. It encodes CAWGRGQGINSPLHF.